This TCR beta chain was profiled in a study of control samples from healthy donors and cancer patients. Clones were read by immunoSEQ multiplex PCR, and TCRdb kept only the in-frame ones, dropping some. Of about 77,000 clones in the sample, approximately 92% are singletons; the top ten hold about 5%. The V gene's germline CDR1 is MNHEY and CDR2 SVGAGI. The V and J ends lost 6 bases and 3 bases, in that order; junction bases with no gene match: 6. CDR3 length: 15 amino acids. Sequencing was performed on blood. The receptor was derived from a woman in her sixties or seventies in good health. The chain links TRBV6-5 to TRBJ2-1; 9 bases line up with TRBD2. CDR3 coding DNA: TGTGCCAGCAGCCCCACAGCGGGAGGCTACAATGAGCAGTTCTTC. Residues: CASSPTAGGYNEQFF.